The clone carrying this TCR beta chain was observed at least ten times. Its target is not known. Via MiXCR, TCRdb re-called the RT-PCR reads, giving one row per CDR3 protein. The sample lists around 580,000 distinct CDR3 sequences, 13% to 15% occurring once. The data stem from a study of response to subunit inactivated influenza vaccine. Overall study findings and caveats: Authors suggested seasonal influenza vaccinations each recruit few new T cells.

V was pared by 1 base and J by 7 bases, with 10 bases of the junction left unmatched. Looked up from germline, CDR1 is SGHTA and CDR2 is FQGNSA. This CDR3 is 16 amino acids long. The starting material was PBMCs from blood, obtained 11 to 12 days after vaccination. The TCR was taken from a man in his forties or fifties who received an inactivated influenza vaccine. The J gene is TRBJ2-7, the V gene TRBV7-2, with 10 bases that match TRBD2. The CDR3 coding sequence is TGTGCCAGCAGCTTAGGTCGGCTAGCGGGAGCGGGTGAGCAGTACTTC. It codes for CASSLGRLAGAGEQYF.